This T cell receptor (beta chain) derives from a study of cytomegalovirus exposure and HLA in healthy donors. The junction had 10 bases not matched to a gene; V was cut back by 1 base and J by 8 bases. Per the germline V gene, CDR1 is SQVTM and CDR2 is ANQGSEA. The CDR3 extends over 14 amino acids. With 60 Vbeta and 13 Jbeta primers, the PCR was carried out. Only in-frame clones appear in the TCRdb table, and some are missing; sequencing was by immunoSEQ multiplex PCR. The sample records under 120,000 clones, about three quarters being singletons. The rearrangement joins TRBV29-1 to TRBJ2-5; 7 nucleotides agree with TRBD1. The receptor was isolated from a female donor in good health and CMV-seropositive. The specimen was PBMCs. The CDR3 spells CSVEGQGVLYTQYF. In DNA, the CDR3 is TGCAGCGTTGAAGGTCAGGGGGTGTTGTACACCCAGTACTTC.